Each of the 20 T cell receptor beta chains below was sequenced from the same sample in a study of cytomegalovirus exposure and HLA in healthy donors. 60 Vbeta and 13 Jbeta primers were used in PCR. Assay: immunoSEQ multiplex PCR; the TCRdb copy retains only in-frame clones and omits some. Here the sample spans roughly 160,000 clones, around three quarters being singletons. Sequences were obtained from PBMCs. Receptors originate from a woman aged 50 to 60 in good health and CMV-seropositive.

The V call is TRBV11-2, the J call TRBJ1-1; D is perhaps TRBD1 (5 bases). Germline CDR1 reads SGHAT; CDR2 reads FQNNGV. The CDR3 extends over 12 amino acids. The ends were cut back, 4 bases at V and 4 bases at J, with 7 bases in the middle. For the CDR3, the DNA is TGTGCCAGCAGCTCCGGGGGCACTGAAGCTTTCTTT. Its protein is CASSSGGTEAFF.

This clone was observed a handful of times. This chain uses TRBV7-2 with TRBJ2-1; TRBD2 aligns across 8 bases. The ends lost 4 bases at V and 11 bases at J; junction bases unmatched: 4. The V gene's germline CDR1 is SGHTA and CDR2 FQGNSA. The CDR3 contains 12 residues. CDR3 loop: CASSYSSGQQFF. The CDR3 DNA follows: TGTGCCAGCAGCTATTCTAGCGGGCAGCAGTTCTTC.

This chain links TRBV6-5 with TRBJ1-2; 7 bases are shared with TRBD1. The germline V gene encodes CDR1 MNHEY and CDR2 SVGAGI. The CDR3 spans 14 residues. Unmatched junction bases numbered 7, after V lost 2 bases and J lost 7 bases. The CDR3 DNA sequence: TGTGCCAGCAGTTACCCTGACAGGGTCACTGGCTACACCTTC. Its protein is CASSYPDRVTGYTF.

The genes are TRBV20-1 and TRBJ1-1; D unresolved. CDR3 length: 10 amino acids. V was shortened by 4 bases and J by 8 bases, with 8 bases between the two germline ends. Germline CDR1 and CDR2: DFQATT and SNEGSKA (reference sequence). The CDR3 spells CSAMWREAFF. CDR3 sequence (DNA): TGCAGTGCTATGTGGAGGGAAGCTTTCTTT.

The chain carries TRBV7-3 and TRBJ2-1; 7 positions match TRBD1. This CDR3 has 13 residues. Losses at the gene ends were 5 bases for V and 8 bases for J; bases not matched to a gene: 6. The germline CDR1 and CDR2 sequences are SGHTA and FQGTGA. This chain's CDR3 is CASSTDRADEQFF. DNA for the CDR3: TGTGCCAGCAGCACAGACAGGGCGGATGAGCAGTTCTTC.

The chain uses TRBV14 and TRBJ2-7; no clear D gene. CDR3 length: 11 residues. Germline CDR1 SGHDN, CDR2 FVKESK. V shed 4 bases and J shed 3 bases, with 4 bases lying between them. CDR3 sequence (DNA): TGTGCCAGCAGCCTATACTACGAGCAGTACTTC. Its protein product is CASSLYYEQYF.

The chain recombines TRBV7-6 with TRBJ1-6; D is unresolved. Trimming removed 5 bases at V and 9 bases at J, with 11 bases between. The CDR3 has 13 amino acids. Germline V gene sequence: CDR1 SGHVS, CDR2 FNYEAQ. In DNA form, the CDR3 reads TGTGCCAGCAGCGTCGAAGAGGGTTCACCCCTCCACTTT. This gives the protein CASSVEEGSPLHF.

This clone was counted at least ten times. This sequence joins TRBV2 and TRBJ2-3, with 8 bases that match TRBD1. Germline V gene sequence: CDR1 SNHLY, CDR2 FYNNEI. V lost 4 bases, J lost 5 bases, and 2 bases stayed unmatched. The length of the CDR3 is 13 residues. CDR3 bases: TGTGCCAGCAGTGGGACAGGGAGAGATACGCAGTATTTT. Encoded protein: CASSGTGRDTQYF.

The chain links TRBV7-3 to TRBJ1-2, with a tentative D call TRBD1 (6 bases). V lost 1 base to trimming and J lost 3 bases, with 18 bases between them. This CDR3 is 17 amino acids long. The V gene's germline CDR1 is SGHTA and CDR2 FQGTGA. The DNA for the CDR3 is TGTGCCAGCAGCTTAAACGCCGCGGTGGGGGCGGACTATGGCTACACCTTC. Translating gives CASSLNAAVGADYGYTF.

The V call is TRBV9, the J call TRBJ2-3; weak D call: TRBD1 (5 bases). There are 14 residues in the CDR3. The germline V gene encodes CDR1 SGDLS and CDR2 YYNGEE. Trimming removed 6 bases at V and 0 bases at J, with 11 bases between. The CDR3 nucleotides are TGTGCCAGCACACAGGCCACTAGCACAGATACGCAGTATTTT. It specifies CASTQATSTDTQYF.

This chain links TRBV28 with TRBJ2-4, with 7 positions matching TRBD2. The CDR3 is 15 amino acids. The V segment lost 7 bases and the J segment 0 bases; nucleotides outside the gene matches: 6. CDR1 is MDHEN, CDR2 SYDVKM, per germline. The CDR3 DNA follows: TGTGCCAGCATGGGGGGGTCCAGAGCCAAAAACATTCAGTACTTC. The encoded protein is CASMGGSRAKNIQYF.

This chain uses TRBV6-5 with TRBJ2-5; TRBD1 agrees at 10 bases. The junction had 3 bases not matched to a gene; V was cut back by 6 bases and J by 2 bases. CDR3 length: 14 amino acids. The germline gives CDR1 MNHEY, CDR2 SVGAGI. The CDR3 coding sequence is TGTGCCAGCAGCGACAGGGGGCGACAAGAGACCCAGTACTTC. Its translation: CASSDRGRQETQYF.

This chain links TRBV27 with TRBJ2-7, with 11 bases aligning to TRBD1. Germline lookup yields CDR1 MNHEY and CDR2 SMNVEV (reference sequence). J was trimmed by 4 bases and V by 6 bases; bases with no gene match: 8. CDR3 length: 15 residues. The CDR3 nucleotides read TGTGCCAGCAGGCGACGGGACAGGGGGAAATACGAGCAGTACTTC. Protein product: CASRRRDRGKYEQYF.

The chain employs TRBV7-9 and TRBJ2-7; 8 bases match TRBD1. This CDR3 has 14 residues. Trimming removed 4 bases from V and 6 bases from J; junction bases left unmatched: 8. The germline V gene encodes CDR1 SEHNR and CDR2 FQNEAQ (reference sequence). CDR3 sequence (DNA): TGTGCCAGCAGCTCTATCGCAGGGGGCGGCGAGCAGTACTTC. It encodes CASSSIAGGGEQYF.

The chain uses TRBV28 and TRBJ2-1; 7 nucleotides match TRBD2. Germline CDR1 MDHEN, CDR2 SYDVKM. The length of the CDR3 is 15 residues. V lost 3 bases and J lost 2; bases outside the gene matches: 4. The CDR3 DNA reads TGTGCCAGCAGTTTTTTAGCGGGCCCCTACAATGAGCAGTTCTTC. It codes for CASSFLAGPYNEQFF. Variable domain in full (rest from reference TRBV28 and TRBJ2-1): DVKVTQSSRYLVKRTGEKVFLECVQDMDHENMFWYRQDPGLGLRLIYFSYDVKMKEKGDIPEGYSVSREKKERFSLILESASTNQTSMYLCASSFLAGPYNEQFFGPGTRLTVL.

The chain recombines TRBV7-9 with TRBJ2-2; unclear D gene. V was shortened by 4 bases and J by 4 bases, with 16 bases between the two germline ends. The CDR3 covers 16 residues. Germline V gives CDR1 SEHNR, CDR2 FQNEAQ (reference sequence). Written as DNA, the CDR3 is TGTGCCAGCAGCTCCATCCCGTTCGGTATCACCGGGGAGCTGTTTTTT. Protein: CASSSIPFGITGELFF.

As for this clone: Sequence at one end of the junction differs from germline and may be a read error. CDR3 in amino acids: CASNEVGAGGGEQYF. Here the CDR3 DNA reads TGTGCCAGCAATGAAGTGGGGGCAGGGGGCGGCGAGCAGTACTTC. The gene calls are TRBV6-1 and TRBJ2-7; TRBD1 matches at 8 bases. The CDR3 has 15 amino acids. CDR1 MNHNS and CDR2 SASEGT come from the germline V gene.

The CDR3 region has the DNA TGTGCCAGCAGCCCCACAGGGGGCGGGATCTCTGGCTACACCTTC. Protein sequence: CASSPTGGGISGYTF. This chain connects TRBV27 to TRBJ1-2; 9 bases are shared with TRBD1. V dropped 6 bases and J dropped 7; count of bases not matched to a gene: 12. Germline values: CDR1 MNHEY, CDR2 SMNVEV (reference sequence). The CDR3 has 15 residues.

The rearrangement joins TRBV7-3 to TRBJ2-1; 10 bases agree with TRBD2. Trimming removed 5 bases from V and 8 bases from J; junction bases left unmatched: 9. The CDR3 has 15 residues. Germline CDR1 SGHTA, CDR2 FQGTGA. The CDR3 loop is CASSRQGTSVYEQFF. The CDR3 nucleotides read TGTGCCAGCAGCCGCCAAGGGACTAGCGTCTATGAGCAGTTCTTC.

The chain carries TRBV9 and TRBJ2-4, with D hard to call. V was pared by 0 bases and J by 5 bases, with 6 bases between. The germline V gene has CDR1 SGDLS and CDR2 YYNGEE. The CDR3 runs 13 residues. As DNA, the CDR3 is TGTGCCAGCAGCGTAGCTCCGGAAAACATTCAGTACTTC. This translates into CASSVAPENIQYF.